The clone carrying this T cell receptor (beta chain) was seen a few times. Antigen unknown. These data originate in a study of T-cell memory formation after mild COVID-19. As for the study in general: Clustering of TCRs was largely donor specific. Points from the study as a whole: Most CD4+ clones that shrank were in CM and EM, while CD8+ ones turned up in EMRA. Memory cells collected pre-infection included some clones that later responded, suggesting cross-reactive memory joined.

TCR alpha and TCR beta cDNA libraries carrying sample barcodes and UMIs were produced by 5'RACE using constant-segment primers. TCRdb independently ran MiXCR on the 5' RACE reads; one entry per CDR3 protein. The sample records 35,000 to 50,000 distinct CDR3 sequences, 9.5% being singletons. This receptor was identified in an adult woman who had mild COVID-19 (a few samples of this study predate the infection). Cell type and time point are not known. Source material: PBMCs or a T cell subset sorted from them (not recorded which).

DNA for the CDR3: TGTGCCAGCAGATCCAGCGGGACATATTCTTACAATGAGCAGTTCTTC. Translating it yields CASRSSGTYSYNEQFF. The chain is built from TRBV7-2 and TRBJ2-1; the D gene is possibly TRBD2 (7 bases). The CDR3 is 16 residues long. The germline gives CDR1 SGHTA, CDR2 FQGNSA. V shed 6 bases and J shed 4 bases, with 19 bases lying between them.